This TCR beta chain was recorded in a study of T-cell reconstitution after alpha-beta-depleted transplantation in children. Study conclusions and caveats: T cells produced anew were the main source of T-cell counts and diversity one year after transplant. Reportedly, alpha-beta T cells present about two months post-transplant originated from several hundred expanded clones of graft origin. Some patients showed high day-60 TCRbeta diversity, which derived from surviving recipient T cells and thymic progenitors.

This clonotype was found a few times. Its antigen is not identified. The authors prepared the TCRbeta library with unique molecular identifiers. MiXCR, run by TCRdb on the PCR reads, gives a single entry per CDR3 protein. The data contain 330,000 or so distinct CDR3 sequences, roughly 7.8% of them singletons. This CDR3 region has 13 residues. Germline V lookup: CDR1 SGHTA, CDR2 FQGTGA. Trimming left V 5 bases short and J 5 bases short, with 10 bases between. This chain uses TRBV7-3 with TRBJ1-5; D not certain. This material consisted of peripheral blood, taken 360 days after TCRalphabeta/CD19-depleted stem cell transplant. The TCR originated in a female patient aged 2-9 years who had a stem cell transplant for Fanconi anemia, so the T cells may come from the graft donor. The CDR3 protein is CASSPLPDQPQHF. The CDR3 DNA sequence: TGTGCCAGCAGCCCACTCCCCGATCAGCCCCAGCATTTT.